A selection of T cell receptor beta chains follows, all from one sample in a study of naive and memory T cell subsets. TCRdb reanalysed the UMI-ligation and nested PCR reads using MiXCR and keeps one entry per CDR3 protein. Among about 22,000 distinct CDR3 sequences listed, 7% to 10% were seen once. The sample comprised central memory CD8+ T cells from blood. These receptors were obtained from a human donor in good health. Both conserved end residues are part of each CDR3. Fields, in order: J gene, D gene, V gene, clone size, CDR3 DNA, CDR3 protein. D genes are given only for firm matches. The size field is filled for only some rows; it gives once, few, many or a size class.

J: TRBJ1-5; D: -; V: TRBV19; size: many; DNA: TGTGCCAGTGGTCAGCCCCAGCATTTT; CDR3: CASGQPQHF
J: TRBJ1-1; D: -; V: TRBV28; size: -; DNA: TGTGCCAGCAGCCCCACCCCAGGGAACACTGAAGCTTTCTTT; CDR3: CASSPTPGNTEAFF
J: TRBJ2-7; D: -; V: TRBV7-9; size: few; DNA: TGTGCCAGCAGCCCCGCCCTCCGGGACTGGGAGTCCTACGAGCAGTACTTC; CDR3: CASSPALRDWESYEQYF
J: TRBJ2-7; D: -; V: TRBV24-1; size: few; DNA: TGTGCCACCAGTGATCATAGGGGGCAGTACTTC; CDR3: CATSDHRGQYF
J: TRBJ1-1; D: -; V: TRBV6-5; size: -; DNA: TGTGCCAGCAGTTTGATGGTTAACACTGAAGCTTTCTTT; CDR3: CASSLMVNTEAFF
J: TRBJ2-3; D: TRBD1; V: TRBV18; size: few; DNA: TGTGCCAGCTCCCTAACCGGAGGGACAGGGGCCCACACAGATACGCAGTATTTT; CDR3: CASSLTGGTGAHTDTQYF
J: TRBJ2-3; D: TRBD2; V: TRBV6-4; size: many; DNA: TGTGCCAGCAGTGAGGGACTAGCGAGCGAAGCGCAGTATTTT; CDR3: CASSEGLASEAQYF
J: TRBJ2-7; D: -; V: TRBV10-1; size: many; DNA: TGCGCCAGCAGTGGGGACACGGGCTACGAGCAGTACTTC; CDR3: CASSGDTGYEQYF
J: TRBJ2-5; D: TRBD1; V: TRBV28; size: -; DNA: TGTGCCAGCAGTCCCCTGACAGGGGCAAGGGAGACCCAGTACTTC; CDR3: CASSPLTGARETQYF
J: TRBJ1-1; D: -; V: TRBV5-6; size: many; DNA: TGTGCCAGCAGCTTAGGAGTCACTGAAGCTTTCTTT; CDR3: CASSLGVTEAFF
J: TRBJ2-5; D: -; V: TRBV24-1; size: many; DNA: TGTGCCACCAGTGATTCAGGCAGGTCGGAGACCCAGTACTTC; CDR3: CATSDSGRSETQYF
J: TRBJ2-5; D: TRBD2; V: TRBV7-9; size: -; DNA: TGTGCCAGCAGCTTAGTGTCGGGAGGGCGTGAGACCCAGAACTTC; CDR3: CASSLVSGGRETQNF
J: TRBJ2-1; D: TRBD2; V: TRBV4-3; size: many; DNA: TGCGCCAGCAGCCAAGAGGAGTCGGTAGCGGGAGGCAATGAGCAGTTCTTC; CDR3: CASSQEESVAGGNEQFF
J: TRBJ2-3; D: -; V: TRBV9; size: -; DNA: TGTGCCAGCAGCGTAGGACAGTACACAGATACGCAGTATTTT; CDR3: CASSVGQYTDTQYF
J: TRBJ1-5; D: -; V: TRBV15; size: medium-sized; DNA: TGTGCCACCAGCAGAGTACAGCTTAGCAATCAGCCCCAGCATTTT; CDR3: CATSRVQLSNQPQHF
J: TRBJ1-5; D: TRBD1; V: TRBV23-1; size: few; DNA: TGCGCCAGCAGCCCGATTAACCGGGACAGGGGGCCGTGGAGCAATCAGCCCCAGCATTTT; CDR3: CASSPINRDRGPWSNQPQHF
J: TRBJ2-1; D: -; V: TRBV6-5; size: few; DNA: TGTGCCAGCGCTAAGGATCTGGGCGGGAATGAGCAGTTCTTC; CDR3: CASAKDLGGNEQFF
J: TRBJ2-2; D: -; V: TRBV30; size: many; DNA: TGTGCCTGGAGGAGGACTGAGACCGGGGAGCTGTTTTTT; CDR3: CAWRRTETGELFF
J: TRBJ1-3; D: -; V: TRBV28; size: -; DNA: TGTGCCAGCAGTTTTGGTCACGGAAACACCATATATTTT; CDR3: CASSFGHGNTIYF
J: TRBJ1-3; D: -; V: TRBV4-1; size: -; DNA: TGCGCCAGCAGCCAAGAAGAGGCGAATGGAAACACCATATATTTT; CDR3: CASSQEEANGNTIYF
J: TRBJ1-1; D: -; V: TRBV11-2; size: -; DNA: TGTGCCAGCAGCTTAATCTGGAGAGAGGACACTGAAGCTTTCTTT; CDR3: CASSLIWREDTEAFF
J: TRBJ2-2; D: -; V: TRBV7-9; size: many; DNA: TGTGCCAGCAGCTTGGCCATGGGCACCGGGGAGCTGTTTTTT; CDR3: CASSLAMGTGELFF
J: TRBJ2-5; D: TRBD1; V: TRBV20-1; size: many; DNA: TGCAGTGCTAGATCGACAGGGGGCGTGGAGACCCAGTACTTC; CDR3: CSARSTGGVETQYF
J: TRBJ1-2; D: -; V: TRBV28; size: once; DNA: TGTGCCAGCAGTTTCCAGGGGAACTATGGCTACACCTTC; CDR3: CASSFQGNYGYTF
J: TRBJ2-5; D: -; V: TRBV29-1; size: many; DNA: TGCAGCGTTGAGGGGTGGGACTTGGAGACCCAGTACTTC; CDR3: CSVEGWDLETQYF
J: TRBJ2-5; D: TRBD2; V: TRBV9; size: -; DNA: TGTGCCAGCAGCGTAGCCACTAGCGGACTTGAGACCCAGTACTTC; CDR3: CASSVATSGLETQYF
J: TRBJ1-5; D: TRBD1; V: TRBV9; size: medium-sized; DNA: TGTGCCAGCAGCGTTGGACAGGCAGGGCCCCAGCATTTT; CDR3: CASSVGQAGPQHF
J: TRBJ2-1; D: TRBD2; V: TRBV27; size: few; DNA: TGTGCCAGCAGTTTATCCCTAACTAGCGTCTCGTACAATGAGCAGTTCTTC; CDR3: CASSLSLTSVSYNEQFF
J: TRBJ1-2; D: TRBD1; V: TRBV4-1; size: -; DNA: TGCGCCAGCAGCCTTGTAAATGGACAGGGCTCTATGGGCTACACCTTC; CDR3: CASSLVNGQGSMGYTF